These T cell receptor beta chains were read from a single sample in a study of shared clonotypes between healthy human individuals. Profiling relied on immunoSEQ multiplex PCR, and the TCRdb table lists in-frame clones only, not all of them. The sample consists of 2.3 million or so clones, about 92% of them appearing once. Sequencing was performed on naive CD4+ T cells from PBMCs. These receptor sequences come from a man between 18 and 29 years old in good health. Some clones in this sample may be carry-over from other donors' samples. CDR3s include the opening cysteine and the closing phenylalanine or tryptophan. The D gene is left open where the match is weak. Clone size is stated in some rows and not others, as once, few, many or a class when expanded.

once | TRBJ1-5 | TRBV4-3 | - | CASSQEAGGRPQHF | TGCGCCAGCAGCCAAGAAGCGGGCGGGAGACCCCAGCATTTT
- | TRBJ2-3 | TRBV6-6 | - | CASTNRDLTDTQYF | TGTGCCAGCACAAACAGGGACCTCACAGATACGCAGTATTTT
- | TRBJ2-3 | TRBV18 | - | CASSPMRAADTQYF | TGTGCCAGCTCACCAATGCGGGCCGCAGATACGCAGTATTTT
- | TRBJ2-1 | TRBV10-1 | - | CASSESLGRGRNEQFF | TGCGCCAGCAGTGAGTCTTTGGGGCGAGGTAGGAATGAGCAGTTCTTC
- | TRBJ1-5 | TRBV10-3 | - | CAISESGGSAQPQHF | TGTGCCATCAGTGAGTCGGGGGGGTCAGCTCAGCCCCAGCATTTT
- | TRBJ1-3 | TRBV27 | - | CASSFRHRDPIYF | TGTGCCAGCAGTTTTCGACACAGGGACCCTATATATTTT
few | TRBJ1-5 | TRBV28 | TRBD1 | CASSLSSGGMGNQPQHF | TGTGCCAGCAGTTTATCATCAGGGGGAATGGGCAATCAGCCCCAGCATTTT
- | TRBJ1-1 | TRBV7-8 | - | CASSGRMGAATEAFF | TGTGCCAGCAGCGGGAGAATGGGGGCGGCGACTGAAGCTTTCTTT
- | TRBJ1-6 | TRBV7-3 | - | CASSLMQTSPLHF | TGTGCCAGCAGCTTAATGCAGACATCACCCCTCCACTTT
- | TRBJ1-2 | TRBV28 | - | CASSRYGYTF | TGTGCCAGCAGTCGCTATGGCTACACCTTC
- | TRBJ1-3 | TRBV5-1 | - | CASSLMGGNTGNTIYF | TGCGCCAGCAGCTTGATGGGGGGTAATACTGGAAACACCATATATTTT
- | TRBJ2-3 | TRBV4-3 | - | CASSQDGRGYTDTQYF | TGCGCCAGCAGCCAAGATGGGCGGGGATACACAGATACGCAGTATTTT
- | TRBJ1-2 | TRBV5-1 | - | CASSEGVNYGYTF | TGCGCCAGCTCCGAGGGTGTTAACTATGGCTACACCTTC
- | TRBJ2-2 | TRBV4-1 | - | CASSPPINTGELFF | TGCGCCAGCAGCCCCCCCATAAACACCGGGGAGCTGTTTTTT
- | TRBJ2-3 | TRBV4-1 | TRBD1 | CASSQEEQGAGTQYF | TGCGCCAGCAGCCAAGAGGAGCAGGGGGCAGGTACGCAGTATTTT
- | TRBJ2-5 | TRBV7-6 | - | CASSFRGRETQYF | TGTGCCAGCAGCTTCCGGGGCAGGGAGACCCAGTACTTC
once | TRBJ2-3 | TRBV11-2 | - | CASSLSLPGTDTQYF | TGTGCCAGCAGCTTAAGTCTCCCAGGCACAGATACGCAGTATTTT
- | TRBJ1-5 | TRBV6-6 | - | CASSYPSAGGNQPQHF | TGTGCCAGCAGCTACCCGTCGGCGGGCGGTAATCAGCCCCAGCATTTT
- | TRBJ1-1 | TRBV9 | - | CASSVSDTFEAFF | TGTGCCAGCAGCGTCTCGGACACTTTTGAAGCTTTCTTT
- | TRBJ2-7 | TRBV7-9 | TRBD2 | CASSSPTSALFYEQYF | TGTGCCAGCAGCTCCCCGACTAGCGCTCTGTTCTACGAGCAGTACTTC
- | TRBJ2-3 | TRBV10-3 | TRBD2 | CAISEWVSSGLTDTQYF | TGTGCCATCAGTGAGTGGGTGTCTAGCGGACTCACAGATACGCAGTATTTT
- | TRBJ2-3 | TRBV2 | - | CASRWGAGDPGDTQYF | TGTGCCAGCAGATGGGGGGCGGGAGACCCTGGGGATACGCAGTATTTT
- | TRBJ1-1 | TRBV28 | - | CASSFRVPIAEAFF | TGTGCCAGCAGTTTTAGGGTTCCCATCGCTGAAGCTTTCTTT
few | TRBJ1-4 | TRBV19 | - | CASERGSVANEKLFF | TGTGCCAGCGAGCGCGGTTCGGTAGCTAATGAAAAACTGTTTTTT
- | TRBJ2-1 | TRBV5-4 | TRBD2 | CASSFGTSGTYNEQFF | TGTGCCAGCAGCTTTGGGACTAGCGGGACATACAATGAGCAGTTCTTC
once | TRBJ2-7 | TRBV6-1 | TRBD1 | CASSVSGQSAYEQYF | TGTGCCAGCAGTGTATCGGGACAGTCGGCTTACGAGCAGTACTTC
- | TRBJ2-7 | TRBV13 | TRBD1 | CASSPRGQGAPYEQYF | TGTGCCAGCAGCCCGAGGGGACAGGGGGCGCCGTACGAGCAGTACTTC
once | TRBJ1-5 | TRBV28 | - | CASSRKNNQPQHF | TGTGCCAGCAGTAGGAAGAACAATCAGCCCCAGCATTTT
- | TRBJ2-7 | TRBV7-9 | - | CASSLGPPGTTGEQYF | TGTGCCAGCAGTTTGGGGCCTCCGGGCACAACGGGAGAGCAGTACTTC
- | TRBJ1-1 | TRBV6-1 | - | CASSEQGLNTEAFF | TGTGCCAGCAGTGAACAGGGGTTGAACACTGAAGCTTTCTTT
- | TRBJ2-7 | TRBV28 | TRBD1 | CASTFGTANYEQYF | TGTGCCAGCACCTTCGGGACAGCGAACTACGAGCAGTACTTC
- | TRBJ1-1 | TRBV7-9 | - | CASRPTGTEAFF | TGTGCCAGCAGACCCACAGGGACTGAAGCTTTCTTT
- | TRBJ1-1 | TRBV7-9 | - | CASSGVRTGDTEAFF | TGTGCCAGCAGCGGTGTTCGTACGGGAGACACTGAAGCTTTCTTT
- | TRBJ2-7 | TRBV6-5 | TRBD2 | CASSYWTGGRPEQYF | TGTGCCAGCAGTTACTGGACGGGAGGGCGACCCGAGCAGTACTTC
- | TRBJ2-7 | TRBV19 | - | CASSNQRPGEQYF | TGTGCCAGTAGTAATCAGCGACCAGGGGAGCAGTACTTC
- | TRBJ1-2 | TRBV5-4 | - | CASSRWGGGYTF | TGTGCCAGCAGCCGGTGGGGTGGAGGCTACACCTTC